This TCR beta chain was sequenced during a study of Ad26.COV2.S vaccination and SARS-CoV-2 variants. The wider study: Intramuscular Ad26.COV2.S at 5x10^10 or 1x10^11 viral particles.

About this clone itself: As yet, its antigen is unknown.

The study's findings and limits: It was vaccine recipients, not placebo recipients, who had the higher spike-specific TCR breadth. The analyses of TCR breadth and depth may have understated the size of total T cell responses.

Noted treatment: some 20 received Ad26.COV2.S at low or high dose, single or two shots; several received placebo; per-sample allocation not given. Samples were taken on day 63 after the first vaccine or placebo injection. Ad26.COV2.S expressed prefusion-stabilized spike from the original Wuhan strain. The CDR3 consists of 15 residues. Germline-derived CDR1 and CDR2 are SGDLS and YYNGEE. With 1 base removed from V and 1 base from J, the gap between germline ends came to 10 bases. Clones were sequenced by immunoSEQ multiplex PCR, and TCRdb holds only the in-frame ones, with some missing. Among about 440,000 clones listed, about 92% were seen once.

This clonotype was sampled from a person aged 18-60 years who received the Ad26.COV2.S COVID-19 vaccine or a placebo. The V and J genes are TRBV9 and TRBJ2-3, with D possibly TRBD1 on 6 matching bases. The material was peripheral blood, obtained in a trial of Ad26.COV2.S vaccine versus placebo. This CDR3 is CASSVQGWGTDTQYF. As DNA, the CDR3 is TGTGCCAGCAGCGTACAGGGGTGGGGCACAGATACGCAGTATTTT.